This T cell receptor (beta chain) was retrieved from a study of blood T cells in healthy people across ages. The study's findings and limits: The study found TCR beta diversity correlated strongly with naive T cell percentage. Reliance upon unsorted PBMCs precluded definitive naive versus antigen-experienced comparison.

This clonotype was counted between two and nine times. Its antigen is not identified. In germline, CDR1 is SGHRS, CDR2 YFSETQ. Losses at the gene ends were 4 bases for V and 3 bases for J; bases not matched to a gene: 16. The CDR3 covers 19 residues. PCR was performed a second time for about 6 to 12 cycles using a sample-barcoded 5' primer and a J-beta primer mix. One entry per CDR3 protein results from TCRdb running MiXCR on the 5' RACE reads. The profile shows hundreds of thousands of distinct CDR3 sequences, around 50% of them singletons. The clonotype originates from a woman older than 75 in good health. Sequenced: blood. V usage is TRBV5-1 and J usage is TRBJ1-6, with TRBD1 identical over 7 bases. The CDR3 loop is CASSLANMGGTVYNSPLHF. The DNA of the CDR3 is TGCGCCAGCAGCCTAGCTAATATGGGCGGGACAGTCTATAATTCACCCCTCCACTTT.